This T cell receptor beta chain originates from a study of T cell repertoires in cytomegalovirus infection. Whole-study context: Through public TCR beta signatures, both CMV infection and matching HLA type were indicated.

CDR3 length: 15 residues. Germline values: CDR1 MDHEN, CDR2 SYDVKM. Comments on this clonotype: Its matching antigen is unknown. An end of the junction does not agree with germline; a read error may underlie this.

TCRdb redid the calling of the reads with MiXCR, one entry per CDR3 protein. Of about 740,000 distinct CDR3 sequences detected, approximately 40% appear once; the ten largest clones hold 2.5% to 3.5%. The study, taken as a whole, reports: The ex vivo response was dominated by HLA-C-restricted CMV-specific TCR beta clonotypes. Based on cumulative public TCR beta family frequency, carriers of CMV plus the relevant HLA were identified.

The receptor's source is a human donor in good health (CMV status not recorded). Some clones in this sample may be carry-over from other donors' samples. The material sequenced was PBMCs. V gene TRBV28 combines with J gene TRBJ1-2; D is unresolved. CDR3 in DNA: TGTGCCAGCAGTTTACTCCGCGGAGCATCCTATTGCTACACCTTC. Encoded protein: CASSLLRGASYCYTF.